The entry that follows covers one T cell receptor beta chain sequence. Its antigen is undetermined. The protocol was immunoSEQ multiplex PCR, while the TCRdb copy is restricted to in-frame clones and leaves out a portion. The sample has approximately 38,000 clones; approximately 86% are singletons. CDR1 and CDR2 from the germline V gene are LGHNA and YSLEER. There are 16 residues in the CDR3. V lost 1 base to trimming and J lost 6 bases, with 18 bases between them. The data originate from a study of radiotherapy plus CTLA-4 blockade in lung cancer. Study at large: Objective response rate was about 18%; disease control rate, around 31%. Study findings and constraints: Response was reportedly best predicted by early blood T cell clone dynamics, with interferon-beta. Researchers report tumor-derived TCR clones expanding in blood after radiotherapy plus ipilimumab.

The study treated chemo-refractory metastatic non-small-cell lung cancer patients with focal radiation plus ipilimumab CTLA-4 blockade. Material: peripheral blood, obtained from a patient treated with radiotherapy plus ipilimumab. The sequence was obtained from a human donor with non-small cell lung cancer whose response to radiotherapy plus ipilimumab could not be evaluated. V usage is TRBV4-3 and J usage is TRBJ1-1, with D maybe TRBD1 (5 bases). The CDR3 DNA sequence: TGCGCCAGCAGCCAAGCGCTTGGGGGGGTTCGACCTGAAGCTTTCTTT. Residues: CASSQALGGVRPEAFF.